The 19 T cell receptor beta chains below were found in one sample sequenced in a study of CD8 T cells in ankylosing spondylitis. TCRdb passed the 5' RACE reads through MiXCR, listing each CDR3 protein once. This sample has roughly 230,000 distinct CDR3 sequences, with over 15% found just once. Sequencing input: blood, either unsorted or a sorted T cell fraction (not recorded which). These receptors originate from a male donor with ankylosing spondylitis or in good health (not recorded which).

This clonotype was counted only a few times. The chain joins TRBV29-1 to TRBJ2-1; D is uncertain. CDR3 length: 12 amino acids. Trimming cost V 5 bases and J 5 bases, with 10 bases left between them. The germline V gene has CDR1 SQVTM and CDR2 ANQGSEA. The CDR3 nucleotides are TGCAGCGTTCGTAGTGAGAACAATGAGCAGTTCTTC. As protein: CSVRSENNEQFF.

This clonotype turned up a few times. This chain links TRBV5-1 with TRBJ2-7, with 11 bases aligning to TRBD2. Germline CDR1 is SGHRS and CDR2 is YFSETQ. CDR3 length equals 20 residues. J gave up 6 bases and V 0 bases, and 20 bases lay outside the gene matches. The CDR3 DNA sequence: TGCGCCAGCAGCTTGGGGATCTTCATTACCGCGGGACTAGCGGTCTCCGAGCAGTACTTC. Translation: CASSLGIFITAGLAVSEQYF.

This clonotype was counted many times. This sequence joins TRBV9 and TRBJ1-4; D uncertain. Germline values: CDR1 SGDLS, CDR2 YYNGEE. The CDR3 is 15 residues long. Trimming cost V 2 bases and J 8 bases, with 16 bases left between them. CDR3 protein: CASSVSGLAREKLFF. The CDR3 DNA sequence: TGTGCCAGCAGCGTTTCCGGGCTCGCTCGCGAAAAACTGTTTTTT.

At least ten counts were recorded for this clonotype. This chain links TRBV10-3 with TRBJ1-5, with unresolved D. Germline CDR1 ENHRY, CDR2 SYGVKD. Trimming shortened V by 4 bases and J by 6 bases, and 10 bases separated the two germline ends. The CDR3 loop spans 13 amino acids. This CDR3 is CAISVREFQPQHF. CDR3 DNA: TGTGCCATCAGTGTCCGGGAGTTTCAGCCCCAGCATTTT.

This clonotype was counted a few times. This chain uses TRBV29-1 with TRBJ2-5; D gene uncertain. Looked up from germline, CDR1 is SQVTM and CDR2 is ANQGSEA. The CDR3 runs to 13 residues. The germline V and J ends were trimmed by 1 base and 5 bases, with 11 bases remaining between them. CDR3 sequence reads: CSVEVEGLETQYF. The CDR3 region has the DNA TGCAGCGTTGAAGTGGAAGGTTTGGAGACCCAGTACTTC.

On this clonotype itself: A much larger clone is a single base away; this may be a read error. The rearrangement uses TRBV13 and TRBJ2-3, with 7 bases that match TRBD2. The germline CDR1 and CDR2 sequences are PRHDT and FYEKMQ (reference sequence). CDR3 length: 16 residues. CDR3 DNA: TGTGCCAGCAGCTTATTCGCTAGCGGAAACACAGATCCGCAGTATTTT. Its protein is CASSLFASGNTDPQYF.

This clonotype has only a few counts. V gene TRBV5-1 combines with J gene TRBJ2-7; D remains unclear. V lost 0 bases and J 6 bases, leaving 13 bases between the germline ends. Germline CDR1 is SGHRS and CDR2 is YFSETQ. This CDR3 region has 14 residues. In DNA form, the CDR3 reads TGCGCCAGCAGCTTGGGTCAGGATTATGGCGAGCAGTACTTC. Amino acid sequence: CASSLGQDYGEQYF.

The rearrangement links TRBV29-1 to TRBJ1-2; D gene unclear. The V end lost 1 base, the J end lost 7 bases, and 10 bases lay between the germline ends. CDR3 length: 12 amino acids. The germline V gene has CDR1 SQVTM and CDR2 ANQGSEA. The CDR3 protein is CSVEGAISGYTF. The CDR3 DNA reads TGCAGCGTTGAAGGGGCTATTAGTGGCTACACCTTC.

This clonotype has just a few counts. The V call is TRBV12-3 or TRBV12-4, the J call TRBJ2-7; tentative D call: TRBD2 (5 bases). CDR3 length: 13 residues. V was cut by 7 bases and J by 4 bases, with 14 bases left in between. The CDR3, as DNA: TGTGCCAGCACCCTCCCCCCGGGGTACGAGCAGTACTTC. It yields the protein CASTLPPGYEQYF.

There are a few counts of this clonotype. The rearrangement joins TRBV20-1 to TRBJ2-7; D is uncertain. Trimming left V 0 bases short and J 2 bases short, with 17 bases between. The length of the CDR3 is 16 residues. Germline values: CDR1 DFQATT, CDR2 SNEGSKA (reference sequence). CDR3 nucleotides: TGCAGTGCTAGAGATCTGAACAGATTACTGACCTACGAGCAGTACTTC. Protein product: CSARDLNRLLTYEQYF.

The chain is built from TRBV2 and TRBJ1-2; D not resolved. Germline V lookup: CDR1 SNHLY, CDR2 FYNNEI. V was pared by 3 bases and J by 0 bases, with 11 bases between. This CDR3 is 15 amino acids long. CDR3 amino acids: CASSEFAQANYGYTF. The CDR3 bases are TGTGCCAGCAGTGAGTTTGCACAAGCTAACTATGGCTACACCTTC.

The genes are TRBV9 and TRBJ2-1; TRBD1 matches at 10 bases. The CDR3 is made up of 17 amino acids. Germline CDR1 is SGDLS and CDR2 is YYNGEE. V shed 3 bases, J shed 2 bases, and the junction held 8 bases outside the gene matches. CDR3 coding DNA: TGTGCCAGCAGCGAGGGGAGCGGGACAGGGGCCTACAATGAGCAGTTCTTC. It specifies CASSEGSGTGAYNEQFF. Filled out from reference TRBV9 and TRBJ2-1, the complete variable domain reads DSGVTQTPKHLITATGQRVTLRCSPRSGDLSVYWYQQSLDQGLQFLIQYYNGEERAKGNILERFSAQQFPDLHSELNLSSLELGDSALYFCASSEGSGTGAYNEQFFGPGTRLTVL.

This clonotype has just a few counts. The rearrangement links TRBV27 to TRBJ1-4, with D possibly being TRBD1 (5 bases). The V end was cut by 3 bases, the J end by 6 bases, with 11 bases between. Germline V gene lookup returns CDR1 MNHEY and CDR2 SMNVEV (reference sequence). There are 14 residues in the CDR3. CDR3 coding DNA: TGTGCCAGCAGTTTTAGGTGGGGCTATGAAAAACTGTTTTTT. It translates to CASSFRWGYEKLFF.

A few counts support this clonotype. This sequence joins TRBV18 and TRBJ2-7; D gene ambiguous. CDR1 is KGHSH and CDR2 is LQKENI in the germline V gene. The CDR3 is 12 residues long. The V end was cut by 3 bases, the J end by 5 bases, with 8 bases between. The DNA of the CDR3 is TGTGCCAGCTCACCCACAGCTAACGAGCAGTACTTC. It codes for CASSPTANEQYF.

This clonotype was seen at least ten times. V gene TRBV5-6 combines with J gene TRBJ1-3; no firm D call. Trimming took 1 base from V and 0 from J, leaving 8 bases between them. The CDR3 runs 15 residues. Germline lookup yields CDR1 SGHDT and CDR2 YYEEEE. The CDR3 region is CASSLTAPSGNTIYF. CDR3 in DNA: TGTGCCAGCAGCTTGACAGCGCCCTCTGGAAACACCATATATTTT.

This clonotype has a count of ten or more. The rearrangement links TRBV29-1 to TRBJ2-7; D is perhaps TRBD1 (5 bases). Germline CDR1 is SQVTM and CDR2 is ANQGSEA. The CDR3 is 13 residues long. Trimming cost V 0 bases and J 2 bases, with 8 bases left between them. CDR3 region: CSVEDGAAYEQYF. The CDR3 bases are TGCAGCGTTGAAGATGGGGCGGCCTACGAGCAGTACTTC.

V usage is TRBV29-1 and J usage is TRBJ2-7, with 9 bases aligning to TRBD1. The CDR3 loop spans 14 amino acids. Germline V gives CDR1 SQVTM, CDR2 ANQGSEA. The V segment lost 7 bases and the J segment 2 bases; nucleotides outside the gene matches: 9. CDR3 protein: CSALAGQGTYEQYF. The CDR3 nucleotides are TGCAGCGCCCTTGCGGGACAGGGTACCTACGAGCAGTACTTC.

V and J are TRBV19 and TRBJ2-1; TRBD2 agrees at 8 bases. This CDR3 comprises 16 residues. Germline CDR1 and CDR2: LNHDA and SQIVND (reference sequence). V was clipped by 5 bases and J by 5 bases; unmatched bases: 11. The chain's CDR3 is CASSFSAGVANNEQFF. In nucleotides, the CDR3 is TGTGCCAGTAGTTTCTCAGCGGGAGTGGCTAACAATGAGCAGTTCTTC.

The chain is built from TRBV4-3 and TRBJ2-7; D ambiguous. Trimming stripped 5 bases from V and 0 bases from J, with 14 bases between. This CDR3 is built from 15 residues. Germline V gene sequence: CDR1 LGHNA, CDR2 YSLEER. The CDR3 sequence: CASSETRASSYEQYF. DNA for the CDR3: TGCGCCAGCAGCGAAACCCGGGCAAGCTCCTACGAGCAGTACTTC.